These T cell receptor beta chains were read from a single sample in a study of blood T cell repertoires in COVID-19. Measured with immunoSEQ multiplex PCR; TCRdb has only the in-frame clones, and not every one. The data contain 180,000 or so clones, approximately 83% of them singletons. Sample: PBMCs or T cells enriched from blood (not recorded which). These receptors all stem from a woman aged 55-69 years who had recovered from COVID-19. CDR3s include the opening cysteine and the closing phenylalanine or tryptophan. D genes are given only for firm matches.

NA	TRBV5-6	CASSLTVGQGFNTEAFF
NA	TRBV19	CASSIGGGPYEQYF
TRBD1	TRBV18	CASSPLRQGETQYF
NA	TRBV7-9	CASSPDRVSYGYTF
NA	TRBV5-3	CARSCREVSTDTQYF
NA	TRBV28	CASSLLYRERQETQYF
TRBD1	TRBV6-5	CASRPRRDSTYEQYF
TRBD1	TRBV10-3	CAISEGLGTGPNQPQHF
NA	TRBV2	CASSLQGSANTEAFF
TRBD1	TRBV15	CATSRGGQGSSEQFF
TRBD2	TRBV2	CAGRTSGTFNEQFF
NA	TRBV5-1	CASSAGTQYEQYF
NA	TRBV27	CASSSGTYRRGYGYTF
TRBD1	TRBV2	CASTDRGGGSNQPQHF
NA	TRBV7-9	CASSFQGMNTEAFF
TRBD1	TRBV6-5	CASSSTGSLYF
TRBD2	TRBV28	CASSLSADWSGVKETQYF
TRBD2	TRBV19	CASSMGRERSKNIQYF
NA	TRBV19	CASKVTGWADTQYF
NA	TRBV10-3	CAIKKGPGNSNQPQHF
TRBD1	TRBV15	CATSLRDRGAGANVLTF
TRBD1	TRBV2	CASRLQGGEQFF
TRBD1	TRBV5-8	CASSLDRARYEQYF
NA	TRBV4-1	CASSQLQIPGANVLTF
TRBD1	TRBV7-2	CASSYGQGAGQPQHF
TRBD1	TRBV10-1	CASSDGTGSYEQYF
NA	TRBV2	CASTLQGPGNTIYF
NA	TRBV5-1	CASSLGGATETQYF
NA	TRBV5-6	CASSLVQVNSPLHF
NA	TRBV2	CASSGVFDTGELFF
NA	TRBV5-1	CASSSGTAGETQYF
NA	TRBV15	CATGGFNEKLFF
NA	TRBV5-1	CASTPALTSGNEQFF
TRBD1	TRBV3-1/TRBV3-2	CASSPSDRDEDEQYF
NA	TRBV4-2	CASTLDPAGVNSPLHF
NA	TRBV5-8	CASDDIYEQYF
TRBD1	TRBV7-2	CASSPTGIYGYTF
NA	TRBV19	CASSPGGGANVLTF
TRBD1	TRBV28	CASSLSGQGSKAEAFF
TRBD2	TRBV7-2	CASGTSGGNEQFF
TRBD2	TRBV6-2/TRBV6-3	CASSGGLAYEQYF
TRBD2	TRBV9	CASSAGGSGATDTQYF
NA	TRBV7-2	CASSLAGQGLSKNIQYF
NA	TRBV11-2	CASSQTLYNEQFF
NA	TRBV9	CASSFKFPDTQYF
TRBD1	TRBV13	CASSPWTGGGLAEKLFF
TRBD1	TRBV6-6	CASSPLRPGQQASTNYGYTF
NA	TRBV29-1	CSESFIGGGTEAFF
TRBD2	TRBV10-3	CAISEPGLAGRSYNEQFF
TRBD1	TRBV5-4	CASSRRQGETYGYTF